The 21 T cell receptor beta chains below all came from one sample that was sequenced in a study of cytotoxic CD8 clonotypes in ibrutinib-treated CLL. The protocol was immunoSEQ multiplex PCR, while the TCRdb copy is restricted to in-frame clones and leaves out a portion. The sample carries hundreds of thousands of clones, 60% to 75% recorded once. Specimen: PBMCs, collected after 24 months of ibrutinib treatment. The receptors originated from a human donor with chronic lymphocytic leukemia.

The chain carries TRBV27 and TRBJ1-2; no reliable D call. Deletions cut 6 bases from V and 7 bases from J, with 18 bases between. The CDR3 is 14 amino acids. CDR1 and CDR2 (germline): MNHEY, SMNVEV (reference sequence). The CDR3: CASRASGEGSGYTF. CDR3 in DNA: TGTGCCAGCAGGGCGAGCGGGGAGGGATCTGGCTACACCTTC.

In this sample, this clone turned up a few times. This chain connects TRBV19 to TRBJ2-3; D perhaps matches TRBD2 (5 bases). The germline V and J ends were trimmed by 6 bases and 3 bases, with 22 bases remaining between them. The CDR3 is 17 amino acids. The V gene's germline CDR1 is LNHDA and CDR2 SQIVND (reference sequence). DNA of the CDR3: TGTGCCAGTAGCGCGGGTTTGAGGTCACTAGGAACAGATACGCAGTATTTT. This translates into CASSAGLRSLGTDTQYF.

This rearrangement joins TRBV11-2 to TRBJ2-5; the match to TRBD2 covers 7 bases. The CDR3 runs 15 residues. V was pared by 0 bases and J by 2 bases, with 3 bases of the junction left unmatched. Germline loops: CDR1 SGHAT, CDR2 FQNNGV. CDR3 sequence: CASSLDGGDQETQYF. For the CDR3, the DNA is TGTGCCAGCAGCTTAGATGGGGGGGATCAAGAGACCCAGTACTTC. The variable domain in full, with the rest retrieved from reference TRBV11-2 and TRBJ2-5, is EAGVAQSPRYKIIEKRQSVAFWCNPISGHATLYWYQQILGQGPKLLIQFQNNGVVDDSQLPKDRFSAERLKGVDSTLKIQPAKLEDSAVYLCASSLDGGDQETQYFGPGTRLLVL.

The chain's CDR3 is CASTEQETQYF. The DNA for the CDR3 is TGTGCCAGTACAGAACAAGAGACCCAGTACTTC. The chain links TRBV28 to TRBJ2-5, with D unclear. The CDR3 contains 11 residues. The germline CDR1 and CDR2 sequences are MDHEN and SYDVKM. Trimming took 9 bases from V and 2 from J, leaving 7 bases between them.

The rearrangement joins TRBV9 to TRBJ2-5; 8 bases line up with TRBD1. The CDR3 spans 14 residues. The germline CDR1 and CDR2 sequences are SGDLS and YYNGEE. The ends lost 3 bases at V and 2 bases at J; junction bases unmatched: 3. CDR3 DNA sequence: TGTGCCAGCAGCGCTTACAGGGGGCAAGAGACCCAGTACTTC. It specifies CASSAYRGQETQYF.

Concerning this clone itself: Additional DNA sequences in this sample encode the identical CDR3. The rearrangement uses TRBV7-2 and TRBJ1-5, with D perhaps matching TRBD1 (5 bases). Trimming left V 1 base short and J 3 bases short, with 10 bases between. This CDR3 comprises 15 residues. Germline CDR1 is SGHTA and CDR2 is FQGNSA. The CDR3 here is CASSLVGGINQPQHF. In DNA, the CDR3 is TGTGCCAGCAGCTTAGTGGGGGGGATCAATCAGCCCCAGCATTTT.

The chain couples TRBV27 to TRBJ2-1; D is tentatively TRBD1 or TRBD2 (5 bases each). Germline values: CDR1 MNHEY, CDR2 SMNVEV (reference sequence). V was clipped by 2 bases and J by 4 bases, with 18 bases between them. This CDR3 has 17 amino acids. The CDR3 protein is CASSLKSGRNTYNEQFF. The CDR3 DNA is TGTGCCAGCAGTTTAAAGTCGGGACGGAACACTTACAATGAGCAGTTCTTC.

The CDR3 here is CASSQDSSGVSYEQYF. CDR3 nucleotides: TGCGCCAGCAGCCAAGATTCTAGCGGAGTCTCCTACGAGCAGTACTTC. The genes are TRBV4-1 and TRBJ2-7; TRBD2 matches at 7 bases. Germline trimming cut 0 bases from V and 0 bases from J; bases unmatched to any gene: 5. Germline-derived CDR1 and CDR2 are MGHRA and YSYEKL. The CDR3 runs to 16 residues.

The chain is built from TRBV5-8 and TRBJ2-7; no definite D call. This CDR3 has 16 amino acids. Trimming cost V 0 bases and J 2 bases, with 15 bases left between them. Germline lookup yields CDR1 SGHTS and CDR2 YDEGEE. This CDR3 reads CASSLDPAGTPYEQYF. The DNA of the CDR3 is TGTGCCAGCAGCTTGGATCCCGCAGGCACCCCCTACGAGCAGTACTTC.

The V and J genes are TRBV30 and TRBJ2-2, with unresolved D. V dropped 0 bases and J dropped 9 bases, with 11 bases sitting between them. Germline V gene lookup returns CDR1 GTSNPN and CDR2 SVGIG (reference sequence). There are 13 residues in the CDR3. The CDR3 here is CAWSVGSARELFF. CDR3 nucleotides: TGTGCCTGGAGTGTGGGGTCCGCCCGGGAGCTGTTTTTT.

This chain uses TRBV19 with TRBJ2-7; 12 nucleotides agree with TRBD2. The CDR3 spans 15 residues. Germline CDR1 and CDR2: LNHDA and SQIVND (reference sequence). Trimming at V came to 5 bases and at J to 2 bases, leaving 4 bases not matched to a gene. CDR3: CASSGTSGWAYEQYF. The CDR3 nucleotides read TGTGCCAGTAGTGGGACTAGCGGGTGGGCCTACGAGCAGTACTTC. Combining the CDR3 with reference TRBV19 and TRBJ2-7 gives the whole variable domain DGGITQSPKYLFRKEGQNVTLSCEQNLNHDAMYWYRQDPGQGLRLIYYSQIVNDFQKGDIAEGYSVSREKKESFPLTVTSAQKNPTAFYLCASSGTSGWAYEQYFGPGTRLTVT.

The chain has TRBV6-1 and TRBJ2-7, with 11 bases aligning to TRBD2. The CDR3 totals 14 residues. J gave up 2 bases and V 6 bases, and 3 bases lay outside the gene matches. Per germline, CDR1 MNHNS and CDR2 SASEGT. CDR3 protein: CASSRLAGTYEQYF. CDR3 in DNA: TGTGCCAGCAGCCGACTAGCGGGGACCTACGAGCAGTACTTC.

The V and J genes are TRBV6-5 and TRBJ2-5, with D perhaps TRBD2 (5 bases). The ends were cut back, 6 bases at V and 4 bases at J, with 12 bases in the middle. This CDR3 comprises 13 residues. CDR1 MNHEY and CDR2 SVGAGI come from the germline V gene. The CDR3 sequence is CASRKRDGETQYF. The DNA for the CDR3 is TGTGCCAGCAGAAAACGGGATGGAGAGACCCAGTACTTC.

J is TRBJ1-4 and V is TRBV9, with D possibly matching TRBD1 (6 bases). The CDR3 is 15 residues long. In germline, CDR1 is SGDLS, CDR2 YYNGEE. Trimming took 3 bases from V and 1 from J, leaving 10 bases between them. The CDR3: CASSEGGLTNEKLFF. The CDR3, as DNA: TGTGCCAGCAGCGAGGGGGGCCTAACTAATGAAAAACTGTTTTTT.

The CDR3: CASSPGTSGSETQYF. Written as DNA, the CDR3 is TGTGCCAGCAGCCCCGGGACTAGCGGGAGTGAGACCCAGTACTTC. The genes are TRBV9 and TRBJ2-5, with 14 positions matching TRBD2. This CDR3 comprises 15 residues. V gave up 4 bases and J gave up 5 bases; unmatched junction bases: 4. Germline V lookup: CDR1 SGDLS, CDR2 YYNGEE.

The J gene is TRBJ2-7, the V gene TRBV7-9, with D perhaps assigned TRBD1 or TRBD2 (5 bases each). This CDR3 has 17 residues. Trimming took off 3 bases at V and 5 bases at J, with 23 bases between the two ends. Germline V gene data show CDR1 as SEHNR and CDR2 as FQNEAQ (reference sequence). The CDR3 protein is CASSLTPGPSGWDEQYF. The CDR3, as DNA: TGTGCCAGCAGCTTGACCCCGGGACCGTCGGGTTGGGACGAGCAGTACTTC. Full variable domain (remainder filled in from reference TRBV7-9 and TRBJ2-7): DTGVSQNPRHKITKRGQNVTFRCDPISEHNRLYWYRQTLGQGPEFLTYFQNEAQLEKSRLLSDRFSAERPKGSFSTLEIQRTEQGDSAMYLCASSLTPGPSGWDEQYFGPGTRLTVT.

The chain uses TRBV5-4 and TRBJ2-7; 7 bases fit TRBD2. V dropped 0 bases and J dropped 3; count of bases not matched to a gene: 3. The CDR3 loop spans 14 amino acids. Germline V gene data show CDR1 as SGHNT and CDR2 as YYREEE (reference sequence). DNA for the CDR3: TGTGCCAGCAGCTTGGCAGGGAGGGTCTACGAGCAGTACTTC. Translation: CASSLAGRVYEQYF.

Only a few counts were recorded for this clone. The chain uses TRBV19 and TRBJ2-3; 13 bases align to TRBD2. The CDR3 covers 15 residues. The germline V gene encodes CDR1 LNHDA and CDR2 SQIVND (reference sequence). J lost 3 bases, V lost 6 bases, and 3 bases had no gene match. CDR3 DNA: TGTGCCAGTAGCCCACTAGCGGGAGGGACAGATACGCAGTATTTT. It specifies CASSPLAGGTDTQYF.

V usage is TRBV11-3 and J usage is TRBJ2-7; D is unclear. The germline V gene encodes CDR1 SGHNT and CDR2 YENEEA. Trimming took off 1 base at V and 0 bases at J, with 7 bases between the two ends. This CDR3 region has 14 residues. CDR3 DNA: TGTGCCAGCAGCTTAGCTGGCAGCTCCTACGAGCAGTACTTC. Its translation is CASSLAGSSYEQYF.

This clone was picked up a small number of times. This sample also contains other DNA sequences that code for the same CDR3. The chain uses TRBV28 and TRBJ1-1; D may be TRBD1 (5 bases). Trimming cost V 5 bases and J 3 bases, with 10 bases left between them. The CDR3 is 13 amino acids. Per the germline V gene, CDR1 is MDHEN and CDR2 is SYDVKM. The CDR3 region has the DNA TGTGCCAGCAGTCCCGGGGCATACACTGAAGCTTTCTTT. This sequence encodes CASSPGAYTEAFF. The full variable domain, rest sourced from reference TRBV28 and TRBJ1-1, is DVKVTQSSRYLVKRTGEKVFLECVQDMDHENMFWYRQDPGLGLRLIYFSYDVKMKEKGDIPEGYSVSREKKERFSLILESASTNQTSMYLCASSPGAYTEAFFGQGTRLTVV.

The chain couples TRBV11-3 to TRBJ2-7; 9 bases fit TRBD1. Germline values: CDR1 SGHNT, CDR2 YENEEA. There are 13 residues in the CDR3. Trimming took 5 bases from V and 4 from J; bases not matched to a gene: 3. CDR3 sequence reads: CASSGDRAYEQYF. The CDR3 nucleotides read TGTGCCAGCAGCGGGGACAGGGCTTACGAGCAGTACTTC. The full variable domain, in which reference TRBV11-3 and TRBJ2-7 provide the parts outside the CDR3, is EAGVVQSPRYKIIEKKQPVAFWCNPISGHNTLYWYLQNLGQGPELLIRYENEEAVDDSQLPKDRFSAERLKGVDSTLKIQPAELGDSAVYLCASSGDRAYEQYFGPGTRLTVT.